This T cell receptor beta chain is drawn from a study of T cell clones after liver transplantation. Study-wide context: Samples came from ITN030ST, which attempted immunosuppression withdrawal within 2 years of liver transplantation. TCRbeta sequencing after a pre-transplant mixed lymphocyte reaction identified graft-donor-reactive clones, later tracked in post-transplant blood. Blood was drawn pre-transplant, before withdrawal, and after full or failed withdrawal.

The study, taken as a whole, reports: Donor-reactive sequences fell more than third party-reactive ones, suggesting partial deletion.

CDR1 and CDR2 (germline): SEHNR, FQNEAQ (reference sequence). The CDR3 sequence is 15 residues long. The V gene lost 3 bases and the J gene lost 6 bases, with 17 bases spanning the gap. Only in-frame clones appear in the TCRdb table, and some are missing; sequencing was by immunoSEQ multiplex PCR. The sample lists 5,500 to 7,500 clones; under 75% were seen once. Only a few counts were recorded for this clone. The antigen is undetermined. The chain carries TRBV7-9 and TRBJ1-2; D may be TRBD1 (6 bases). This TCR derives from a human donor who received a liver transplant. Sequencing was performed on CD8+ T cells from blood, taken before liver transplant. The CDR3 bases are TGTGCCAGCAGCTTTAATCCGACAGGTGGCCATGGCTACACCTTC. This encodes CASSFNPTGGHGYTF.